This TCR beta chain was found in a study of shared clonotypes between healthy human individuals. For the study at large: Sampling drew on donors who were a couple of women and three men aged 18 to 49. Overall study results and limits: The authors sampled blood alone, and tissue repertoires likely differ. At large depth, rarefaction still showed sorted-subset sequencing to be incomplete.

The CDR3 has 16 amino acids. Germline loops: CDR1 SGHAT, CDR2 FQDESV (reference sequence). V shed 5 bases and J shed 0 bases, with 14 bases lying between them. Samples underwent the assay at deep level. The protocol was immunoSEQ multiplex PCR, while the TCRdb copy is restricted to in-frame clones and leaves out a portion. This repertoire shows around 1,900,000 clones, 93% found once; its top ten account for over 1.5%. As defined, naive CD8 cells were CD45RO-negative and positively selected for CCR7, with terminally differentiated effector memory CD45RA+ cells excluded. Details on this clone: As yet, its antigen is unknown.

Sequenced: naive CD8+ T cells from PBMCs. V usage is TRBV11-1 and J usage is TRBJ1-3, with no clear D. The receptor was isolated from a man in his late teens or twenties in good health. Some clones in this sample may be carry-over from other donors' samples. CDR3 bases: TGTGCCAGCAGCACTCGCCTTGACAACTCTGGAAACACCATATATTTT. Residues: CASSTRLDNSGNTIYF.